These T cell receptor beta chains were read from a single sample in a study of identical twins. TCRdb analysed the 5' RACE reads with MiXCR anew, one entry per CDR3 protein. Seen here are about 100,000 distinct CDR3 sequences, roughly 6% observed once, and the top ten hold around 12%. Source material: memory T cells sorted from blood. These receptors were taken from a woman between 50 and 59 years old in good health. Both conserved end residues are part of each CDR3. Fields, in order: D gene, V gene, clone size, J gene, CDR3 protein, CDR3 DNA. A D gene is named only where the DNA matches it firmly. Rows may omit the clone size; those that give it use once, few, many or a size class.

D gene: TRBD2; V gene: TRBV27; clone size: many; J gene: TRBJ2-2; CDR3 protein: CASSRTSGTSTGELFF; CDR3 DNA: TGTGCCAGCAGCCGAACTAGCGGGACGTCCACCGGGGAGCTGTTTTTT
D gene: -; V gene: TRBV12-3/TRBV12-4; clone size: few; J gene: TRBJ2-7; CDR3 protein: CASSRTYDYEQYF; CDR3 DNA: TGTGCCAGCAGTCGGACGTACGACTACGAGCAGTACTTC
D gene: -; V gene: TRBV3-1; clone size: -; J gene: TRBJ2-7; CDR3 protein: CASSQDMEQYF; CDR3 DNA: TGTGCCAGCAGCCAAGATATGGAGCAGTACTTC
D gene: TRBD2; V gene: TRBV7-9; clone size: many; J gene: TRBJ2-1; CDR3 protein: CASSLFFMREGRVNEQFF; CDR3 DNA: TGTGCCAGCAGCTTATTTTTCATGAGGGAGGGGAGGGTCAATGAGCAGTTCTTC
D gene: -; V gene: TRBV12-3/TRBV12-4; clone size: many; J gene: TRBJ1-1; CDR3 protein: CASSPLPGGNTEAFF; CDR3 DNA: TGTGCCAGCAGTCCCCTCCCGGGAGGGAACACTGAAGCTTTCTTT
D gene: TRBD1; V gene: TRBV3-1; clone size: many; J gene: TRBJ1-2; CDR3 protein: CASSRIDRGGYTF; CDR3 DNA: TGTGCCAGCAGCCGCATAGACAGGGGTGGCTACACCTTC
D gene: TRBD1; V gene: TRBV20-1; clone size: many; J gene: TRBJ2-1; CDR3 protein: CSARKGQGVREQFF; CDR3 DNA: TGCAGTGCTAGAAAGGGTCAGGGGGTACGGGAGCAGTTCTTC
D gene: -; V gene: TRBV3-1; clone size: -; J gene: TRBJ2-5; CDR3 protein: CASSQGGAPETQYF; CDR3 DNA: TGTGCCAGCAGCCAAGGGGGAGCCCCAGAGACCCAGTACTTC
D gene: -; V gene: TRBV20-1; clone size: many; J gene: TRBJ2-1; CDR3 protein: CSASGLSSYNEQFF; CDR3 DNA: TGCAGTGCTAGCGGACTTAGCTCCTACAATGAGCAGTTCTTC
D gene: -; V gene: TRBV20-1; clone size: many; J gene: TRBJ2-1; CDR3 protein: CSALDVTYQFF; CDR3 DNA: TGCAGTGCATTAGACGTGACTTACCAGTTCTTC